The rows below give T cell receptor beta chains drawn from one sample of a study of cytomegalovirus exposure and HLA in healthy donors. Assay used: immunoSEQ multiplex PCR; TCRdb lists only in-frame clones, some missing. This table has roughly 130,000 clones, roughly 62% appearing once. The sample consisted of PBMCs. These receptors all come from a man aged 25-45 years in good health and CMV-seropositive. Each CDR3 is given with its conserved first and last residue. The order of the fields is D gene, V gene, J gene, clone size, CDR3 DNA, CDR3 protein. The D gene is left open where the match is weak. Size values are once, few and many counts, or a class for expanded clones, and some rows have none.

TRBD2,TRBV18,TRBJ2-7,.,TGTGCCAGCTCACCCGGACTAGCGGATTACGAGCAGTACTTC,CASSPGLADYEQYF
TRBD2,TRBV19,TRBJ2-7,.,TGTGCCAGTAGTATAAAAGGACTAGCGGGAGACGAGCAGTACTTC,CASSIKGLAGDEQYF
.,TRBV5-1,TRBJ1-3,.,TGCGCCAGCAGCCCGCGGCAGGGGCCCGACTCTGGAAACACCATATATTTT,CASSPRQGPDSGNTIYF
.,TRBV5-1,TRBJ1-4,once,TGCGCCAGCCGGCAGGACATTAATGAAAAACTGTTTTTT,CASRQDINEKLFF
.,TRBV19,TRBJ2-7,few,TGTGCCAGTAGTATCCAGCATAGCGGTCTTGGGGAGCAGTACTTC,CASSIQHSGLGEQYF
TRBD2,TRBV7-2,TRBJ2-7,.,TGTGCCAGCAGCTTAAGGACTAGCGGGAGGTACGAGCAGTACTTC,CASSLRTSGRYEQYF
TRBD2,TRBV5-4,TRBJ2-3,few,TGTGCCAGCAGAGCGGGAGTAGCAGATACGCAGTATTTT,CASRAGVADTQYF
TRBD1,TRBV7-2,TRBJ2-3,once,TGTGCCAGCAGCTTGGACAGGGGCTCCGGTACGCAGTATTTT,CASSLDRGSGTQYF
TRBD1,TRBV7-9,TRBJ1-1,.,TGTTCCAGCAGCTTAGAGGCAGGGGGGATGAACACTGAAGCTTTCTTT,CSSSLEAGGMNTEAFF
.,TRBV7-9,TRBJ1-3,.,TGTGCCAGCAGCTTGCGGGGCGACTCTGGAAACACCATATATTTT,CASSLRGDSGNTIYF
.,TRBV6-1,TRBJ2-5,once,TGTGCCAGCAGCTGGACAGTTCAAGAGACCCAGTACTTC,CASSWTVQETQYF
.,TRBV28,TRBJ1-5,.,TGTGCCAGCAGTTTAGTTCAGTTCAATCAGCCCCAGCATTTT,CASSLVQFNQPQHF
TRBD1,TRBV6-5,TRBJ2-1,.,TGTGCCAGCACCACGGACAGGGGATTTTACAATGAGCAGTTCTTC,CASTTDRGFYNEQFF
.,TRBV5-1,TRBJ1-1,.,TGCGCCAGCACCACAGGGTCTGTTAACACTGAAGCTTTCTTT,CASTTGSVNTEAFF
TRBD2,TRBV27,TRBJ2-2,.,TGTGCCAGCAGTACCGCTAGCGGGAGTAATACCGGGGAGCTGTTTTTT,CASSTASGSNTGELFF
TRBD1,TRBV5-1,TRBJ2-3,few,TGCGCCAGCAGCACCAGGGACAGGGTGGCAGATACGCAGTATTTT,CASSTRDRVADTQYF
.,TRBV15,TRBJ1-5,.,TGTGCCACCAGCAGAGATGGGTGGAGTCAGCCCCAGCATTTT,CATSRDGWSQPQHF
.,TRBV11-2,TRBJ1-2,.,TGTGCCAGCCGTCCATCGGGTAACTATGGCTACACCTTC,CASRPSGNYGYTF
.,TRBV5-8,TRBJ2-1,.,TGTGCCAGCAGCATGGCTAGATACAATGAGCAGTTCTTC,CASSMARYNEQFF
.,TRBV19,TRBJ1-1,.,TGTGCCAGTAGTATTCGGATCGGGTCGCAGGGGCTGAACACTGAAGCTTTCTTT,CASSIRIGSQGLNTEAFF
TRBD1,TRBV9,TRBJ2-1,.,TGTGCCAGCAGCGTAGAACAGGGGGGCAATGAGCAGTTCTTC,CASSVEQGGNEQFF
TRBD2,TRBV5-4,TRBJ2-3,once,TGTGCCAGCACCCATAGGACTAGCGACGGAGATACGCAGTATTTT,CASTHRTSDGDTQYF
.,TRBV28,TRBJ1-1,.,TGTGCCAGCAGTTTGACGGGGTCCGGGGGAAACACTGAAGCTTTCTTT,CASSLTGSGGNTEAFF
.,TRBV4-2,TRBJ1-3,.,TGTGCCAGCAGCCAAGTGGAAGGGGGCTCTGGAAACACCATATATTTT,CASSQVEGGSGNTIYF
.,TRBV2,TRBJ2-3,.,TGTGCCAGCAGGCTAGCAGGGGCCTCCTCCACATATACGCAGTATTTT,CASRLAGASSTYTQYF
.,TRBV9,TRBJ1-6,.,TGTGCCAGCAGCGCGGCCTCGGGGGGAAATAATTCACCCCTCCACTTT,CASSAASGGNNSPLHF
.,TRBV7-9,TRBJ2-3,few,TGTGCCAGCAGCTTAGTAGGAGTCCCAGATACGCAGTATTTT,CASSLVGVPDTQYF
.,TRBV28,TRBJ2-7,few,TGTGCCAGCAGCACGACAGGCCGAAGCTCCTACGAGCAGTACTTC,CASSTTGRSSYEQYF
.,TRBV11-3,TRBJ2-5,once,TGTGCCAGCAGTTCACAGGGAGAGACCCAGTACTTC,CASSSQGETQYF
TRBD1,TRBV5-1,TRBJ1-3,once,TGCGCCAGCAGCAAGGACAGGGGACCTGGAAACACCATATATTTT,CASSKDRGPGNTIYF
TRBD2,TRBV7-9,TRBJ2-1,.,TGCGCCAGCAGCCAAGAACTAGCGGGCTCCTACAATGAGCAGTTCTTC,CASSQELAGSYNEQFF
TRBD1,TRBV6-5,TRBJ1-5,few,TGTGCCAGCAGTTCCCGGACAGGGAGCGGGCCCCAGCATTTT,CASSSRTGSGPQHF
.,TRBV28,TRBJ1-2,.,TGTGCCAGCTCGACGGGGTACGACTATGGCTACACCTTC,CASSTGYDYGYTF
.,TRBV4-2,TRBJ1-2,.,TGTGCCAGCAGCCAAGAGGGTGGACAGACTAACTATGGCTACACCTTC,CASSQEGGQTNYGYTF
.,TRBV2,TRBJ2-7,.,TGTGCCAGCAGTGAAGGCCGGGGGATTTACTACGAGCAGTACTTC,CASSEGRGIYYEQYF
.,TRBV2,TRBJ1-5,.,TGTGCCAGCAGTGAAGGCAGGGGAAATCAGCCCCAGCATTTT,CASSEGRGNQPQHF
.,TRBV28,TRBJ1-1,few,TGTGCCAGCAGACCTACAGGGAACACTGAAGCTTTCTTT,CASRPTGNTEAFF
.,TRBV7-8,TRBJ1-5,.,TGTGCCAGCAGCCCCCACCCAGGGCCCAATCAGCCCCAGCATTTT,CASSPHPGPNQPQHF
TRBD1,TRBV7-2,TRBJ1-2,.,TGTGCCAGCAGCTCACAGACAGGGGGCTGGGGCTACACCTTC,CASSSQTGGWGYTF
.,TRBV13,TRBJ1-5,once,TGTGCCAGCAGCTTGGGGGGAATCGCAGATCAGCCCCAGCATTTT,CASSLGGIADQPQHF
TRBD1,TRBV2,TRBJ2-7,.,TGTGCCAGCAGGGGGGCGGACAGGATTCCCTACGAGCAGTACTTC,CASRGADRIPYEQYF
TRBD2,TRBV6-5,TRBJ2-2,.,TGTGCCACCGACCGGGGGGAGAACACCGGGGAGCTGTTTTTT,CATDRGENTGELFF
TRBD2,TRBV6-1,TRBJ2-4,.,TGTGCCAGCACCCGGGGAGGGACGTACTCAAACATTCAGTACTTC,CASTRGGTYSNIQYF
TRBD2,TRBV29-1,TRBJ2-7,.,TGCAGCGCCTCGGGACTAGCAATCTACGAGCAGTACTTC,CSASGLAIYEQYF
TRBD1,TRBV6-5,TRBJ1-1,.,TGTGCCAGCAGTATTAGGACAGGGAACACTGAAGCTTTCTTT,CASSIRTGNTEAFF
TRBD1,TRBV6-5,TRBJ1-2,.,TGTGCCAGCAGGAGGACAGGGGGCAAGGGTTATGGCTACACCTTC,CASRRTGGKGYGYTF
TRBD1,TRBV28,TRBJ2-5,.,TGTGCCAGCAGTTTACAGGGGGCGCGAGAGACCCAGTACTTC,CASSLQGARETQYF
TRBD2,TRBV4-2,TRBJ2-3,few,TGTGCCAGCAGCCTGAGACTAGCGGGAGGGCCCTTTGTCGATACGCAGTATTTT,CASSLRLAGGPFVDTQYF
.,TRBV6-6,TRBJ2-3,.,TGTGCCAGCAGTTACGCAGTTAGCACAGATACGCAGTATTTT,CASSYAVSTDTQYF
.,TRBV5-1,TRBJ2-7,once,TGCGCCAGCAGCTTGGGGCTAGCGAAAGGGTACGAGCAGTACTTC,CASSLGLAKGYEQYF
TRBD1,TRBV9,TRBJ1-1,.,TGTGCCAGCAGCAGACGGGACAGGGGGCGGCCTGAAGCTTTCTTT,CASSRRDRGRPEAFF
TRBD2,TRBV7-3,TRBJ2-2,.,TGTGCCAGCAGCTTACCCGGGAGGGCGGGCGGGGAGCTGTTTTTT,CASSLPGRAGGELFF
TRBD1,TRBV6-5,TRBJ1-3,.,TGTGCCAGCAGTTACTCCTGGGACAGGGCTGGAAACACCATATATTTT,CASSYSWDRAGNTIYF